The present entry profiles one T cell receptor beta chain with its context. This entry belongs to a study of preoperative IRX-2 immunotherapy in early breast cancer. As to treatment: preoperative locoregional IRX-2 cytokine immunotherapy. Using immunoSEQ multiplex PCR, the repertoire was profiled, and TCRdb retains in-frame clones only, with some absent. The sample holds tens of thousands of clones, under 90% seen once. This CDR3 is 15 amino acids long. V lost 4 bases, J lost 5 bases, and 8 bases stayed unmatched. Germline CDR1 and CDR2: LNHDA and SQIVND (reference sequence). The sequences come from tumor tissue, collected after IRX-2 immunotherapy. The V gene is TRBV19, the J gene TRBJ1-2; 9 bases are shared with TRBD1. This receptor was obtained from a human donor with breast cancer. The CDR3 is CASSTGGQGYYGYTF. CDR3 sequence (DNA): TGTGCCAGTAGTACGGGGGGACAGGGATATTATGGCTACACCTTC.